This T cell receptor beta chain was captured in a study of response to subunit inactivated influenza vaccine. Overall study findings and caveats: The authors suggested that few new T cells are recruited per seasonal influenza vaccination.

This clonotype was seen at least ten times. Its antigen is not known. Per the germline V gene, CDR1 is SGHRS and CDR2 is YFSETQ. CDR3 length: 11 residues. V lost 4 bases, J lost 5 bases, and 4 bases lay in between. Each CDR3 protein gets one entry after TCRdb re-called the RT-PCR reads with MiXCR. The profile covers more than 450,000 distinct CDR3 sequences, with approximately 7.6% appearing a single time and 10% to 15% taken by the ten largest. Sequenced here: PBMCs from blood, sampled less than 30 months after vaccination. V is TRBV5-1 and J is TRBJ2-1; D call uncertain. The sequence was collected from a man aged 45 to 70 who received an inactivated influenza vaccine. CDR3 protein: CASSDHNEQFF. In DNA, the CDR3 is TGCGCCAGCAGCGACCACAATGAGCAGTTCTTC.